The 25 T cell receptor beta chains reported below all come from one sample, sequenced in a study of regulatory T cells in long-lasting Graves disease. The time point: newly diagnosed GD, antithyroid drugs for less than 3 months. From PBMCs, RNA was extracted and then used to make the TCR library. Building of the TCR beta libraries involved iRepertoire HTBI primers and Arm-PCR of CDR3 regions. TCRdb re-derived calls from the multiplex PCR reads in MiXCR, one entry per CDR3 protein. The sample has roughly 260,000 distinct CDR3 sequences, about 18% seen once; the top ten hold 12% to 15%. In addition, the sample was reused for a study of T cells in Graves' hyperthyroidism and ophthalmopathy.

This specimen was peripheral blood mononuclear cells (PBMCs), taken at new diagnosis, from a patient treated with antithyroid drugs. The source of these receptors is a young woman with Graves disease.

This clonotype was observed at least ten times. The chain recombines TRBV6-1 with TRBJ2-3; D uncertain. Germline lookup yields CDR1 MNHNS and CDR2 SASEGT. V shed 4 bases and J shed 1 base, with 12 bases lying between them. The CDR3 runs 15 residues. The CDR3 reads CASSATIGGTDTQYF. CDR3 coding DNA: TGTGCCAGCAGTGCAACAATCGGCGGCACAGATACGCAGTATTTT.

This clonotype was seen repeatedly, ten times or more. The rearrangement links TRBV5-1 to TRBJ1-2, with a possible D match to TRBD1 (6 bases). Trimming pared 4 bases from V and 8 bases from J, leaving 12 bases between. Germline V lookup: CDR1 SGHRS, CDR2 YFSETQ. The CDR3 has 12 amino acids. Here the CDR3 reads CASSGPGDGYTF. The CDR3 DNA is TGCGCCAGCAGCGGGCCAGGGGACGGCTACACCTTC.

The sample holds many counts of this clonotype. This chain links TRBV11-2 with TRBJ1-5; no reliable D call. Germline V gives CDR1 SGHAT, CDR2 FQNNGV. The CDR3 spans 14 residues. Trimming cost V 6 bases and J 0 bases, with 9 bases left between them. The CDR3 bases are TGTGCCAGCAGTCCCGCGGGTAGCAATCAGCCCCAGCATTTT. The encoded protein is CASSPAGSNQPQHF.

This rearrangement joins TRBV12-3 or TRBV12-4 to TRBJ2-2, with D maybe TRBD1 (5 bases). The CDR3 sequence is 12 residues long. V lost 4 bases and J lost 8, with 8 bases in between. This CDR3 reads CASSYRGGELFF. The CDR3 DNA is TGTGCCAGCAGTTATAGGGGAGGGGAGCTGTTTTTT.

This clonotype was seen a few times. The junction does not match germline at one end; this may be a read error. This sequence joins TRBV7-7 and TRBJ2-2; 9 nucleotides match TRBD1. CDR3 length: 17 residues. The V gene's germline CDR1 is SSHAT and CDR2 FNYEAQ (reference sequence). The CDR3 DNA reads as TGTGCTAGCAGCCCCAGAGGTGGGACAGGGAGCACCGGGGAGCTGTTTTTT. Translated: CASSPRGGTGSTGELFF.

V gene TRBV2 combines with J gene TRBJ2-1; 8 positions agree with TRBD2. The CDR3 sequence is 19 residues long. Germline lookup yields CDR1 SNHLY and CDR2 FYNNEI. Trimming cost V 8 bases and J 0 bases; bases outside gene matches: 18. CDR3 nucleotides: TGTGCCAGCTCACCACCTTGTAGGCGGGGGGAATTCTCCTACAATGAGCAGTTCTTC. Protein product: CASSPPCRRGEFSYNEQFF.

This clonotype occurred many times. The chain is built from TRBV11-2 and TRBJ2-3; D might be TRBD2 (7 bases). Germline lookup yields CDR1 SGHAT and CDR2 FQNNGV. V shed 2 bases and J shed 1 base, with 16 bases lying between them. The length of the CDR3 is 17 residues. CDR3 DNA sequence: TGTGCCAGCAGCTTATCTCGCGGGGGCTCTGGCACAGATACGCAGTATTTT. This codes for CASSLSRGGSGTDTQYF.

CDR3 sequence (DNA): TGTGCCAGCAGTTCACTAAACAGGGGGGGCTCGCCCCAGCATTTT. Amino acids: CASSSLNRGGSPQHF. The chain has TRBV27 and TRBJ1-5; 8 positions agree with TRBD1. Germline V gene sequence: CDR1 MNHEY, CDR2 SMNVEV (reference sequence). The CDR3 is 15 residues long. The J segment lost 9 bases and the V segment lost 4 bases, leaving 11 bases of the junction unmatched.

This clonotype was counted at least ten times. This sequence joins TRBV14 and TRBJ1-6, with 8 bases matching TRBD1. Germline V gene lookup returns CDR1 SGHDN and CDR2 FVKESK. The CDR3 contains 14 residues. V lost 4 bases to trimming and J lost 10 bases; unmatched junction nucleotides: 6. CDR3 in amino acids: CASSPRGLGSPLHF. The DNA of the CDR3 is TGTGCCAGCAGCCCCAGGGGGCTTGGGTCACCCCTCCACTTT.

This clonotype has at least ten counts. This chain joins TRBV5-1 and TRBJ1-1; the D is unclear. Trimming left V 5 bases short and J 2 bases short, with 10 bases between. Germline V lookup: CDR1 SGHRS, CDR2 YFSETQ. This CDR3 spans 13 amino acids. The CDR3, as DNA: TGCGCCAGCAGTAGGCAACTCAACACTGAAGCTTTCTTT. Protein product: CASSRQLNTEAFF.

This clonotype was detected many times. This rearrangement joins TRBV20-1 to TRBJ2-5, with 10 positions matching TRBD2. The CDR3 is 13 amino acids. Trimming took 1 base from V and 5 from J; bases not matched to a gene: 1. Germline values: CDR1 DFQATT, CDR2 SNEGSKA (reference sequence). DNA of the CDR3: TGCAGTGCTAGAGGAGCGGGGGGGGAGACCCAGTACTTC. Translated, it gives CSARGAGGETQYF.

At least ten counts were recorded for this clonotype. The chain has TRBV5-8 and TRBJ2-5, with D uncertain. The CDR3 consists of 12 residues. Per the germline V gene, CDR1 is SGHTS and CDR2 is YDEGEE. The V gene lost 6 bases and the J gene lost 4 bases, with 10 bases spanning the gap. The CDR3 coding sequence is TGTGCCAGCATGGTCCTGCTAGAGACCCAGTACTTC. It encodes CASMVLLETQYF.

Notes on this clonotype: This may come from a read error, since a much larger clone is one base off. The V call is TRBV6-5, the J call TRBJ2-3; 9 positions match TRBD2. V gave up 2 bases and J gave up 2 bases; unmatched junction bases: 5. Looked up from germline, CDR1 is MNHEY and CDR2 is SVGAGI. The CDR3 spans 16 residues. The CDR3 region is CASSYGRGGDTDTQYF. The CDR3 DNA reads as TGTGCCAGCAGTTACGGGCGGGGGGGGGACACAGATACGCAGTATTTT.

In this sample, this clonotype turned up many times. The CDR3 DNA reads TGCGCCAGCAGCTTCCAGGAACCACGCCAAGAGACCCAGTACTTC. Translating gives CASSFQEPRQETQYF. V gene TRBV5-1 combines with J gene TRBJ2-5, with D unresolved. V was trimmed by 2 bases and J by 1 base, leaving 12 bases between them. The length of the CDR3 is 15 residues. Germline V gene sequence: CDR1 SGHRS, CDR2 YFSETQ.

In this sample, this clonotype turned up many times. The junction departs from the called germline gene at one end, perhaps through a read error. The J gene is TRBJ1-1, the V gene TRBV5-1; unclear D gene. In germline, CDR1 is SGHRS, CDR2 YFSETQ. This CDR3 is 13 amino acids long. The CDR3 DNA follows: TGTGCCAGCAGCTTGACCCGGGACACTGAAGCTTTCTTT. Translating it yields CASSLTRDTEAFF.

This clonotype appeared a few times. V and J are TRBV5-4 and TRBJ2-1; perhaps TRBD2 as D (6 bases). Trimming removed 0 bases from V and 3 bases from J, with 7 bases in between. Germline assignment: CDR1 SGHNT and CDR2 YYREEE (reference sequence). CDR3 length: 14 amino acids. In nucleotides, the CDR3 is TGTGCCAGCAGCTTGGCGGGGGACTACAATGAGCAGTTCTTC. It specifies CASSLAGDYNEQFF.

This clonotype was counted many times. The V and J genes are TRBV7-6 and TRBJ2-1, with 9 bases identical to TRBD1. Per the germline V gene, CDR1 is SGHVS and CDR2 is FNYEAQ. This CDR3 has 15 amino acids. V trimming: 4 bases; J trimming: 8 bases; junction bases outside the gene matches: 9. The CDR3 protein is CASSYRDRVQDEQFF. CDR3 coding DNA: TGTGCCAGCAGCTACCGGGACAGGGTTCAAGATGAGCAGTTCTTC. Full variable domain (rest looked up from reference TRBV7-6 and TRBJ2-1): GAGVSQSPRYKVTKRGQDVALRCDPISGHVSLYWYRQALGQGPEFLTYFNYEAQQDKSGLPNDRFSAERPEGSISTLTIQRTEQRDSAMYRCASSYRDRVQDEQFFGPGTRLTVL.

This clonotype was seen many times. The V call is TRBV5-1, the J call TRBJ2-7; 7 bases align to TRBD1. The CDR3 consists of 15 residues. Per the germline V gene, CDR1 is SGHRS and CDR2 is YFSETQ. Germline trimming cut 5 bases from V and 2 bases from J; bases unmatched to any gene: 10. CDR3 nucleotides: TGCGCCAGCAGTCGGTTCGGGACAGAAACCTACGAGCAGTACTTC. Amino acids: CASSRFGTETYEQYF.

This clonotype was seen ten or more times. The V and J genes are TRBV27 and TRBJ1-2, with 9 bases matching TRBD1. The CDR3 loop spans 14 amino acids. Germline V CDR1 and CDR2: MNHEY, SMNVEV (reference sequence). J was trimmed by 5 bases and V by 5 bases; bases with no gene match: 6. This CDR3 is CASSRDRVGYGYTF. The DNA of the CDR3 is TGTGCCAGCAGTCGGGACAGGGTTGGATATGGCTACACCTTC.

This clonotype appeared many times. The V call is TRBV20-1, the J call TRBJ2-4; 8 bases line up with TRBD1. CDR1 DFQATT and CDR2 SNEGSKA come from the germline V gene (reference sequence). V shed 5 bases, J shed 7 bases, and the junction held 10 bases outside the gene matches. There are 14 residues in the CDR3. The CDR3 sequence: CSASTGALGNIQYF. The CDR3 region has the DNA TGCAGTGCTTCGACAGGGGCCCTTGGGAACATTCAGTACTTC.

This clonotype was recorded at least ten times. The chain recombines TRBV7-2 with TRBJ2-7, with 9 bases fitting TRBD1. V trimming: 4 bases; J trimming: 5 bases; junction bases outside the gene matches: 12. The CDR3 consists of 16 residues. Germline-derived CDR1 and CDR2 are SGHTA and FQGNSA. CDR3 DNA: TGTGCCAGCAGCTCCGATATAACAGGGGGCAGGGACGAGCAGTACTTC. This encodes CASSSDITGGRDEQYF.

The table lists this clonotype with many counts. V is TRBV7-2 and J is TRBJ2-5; a weak D match, TRBD2 (6 bases). Per the germline V gene, CDR1 is SGHTA and CDR2 is FQGNSA. V shed 1 base and J shed 2 bases, with 11 bases lying between them. CDR3 length: 15 amino acids. The chain's CDR3 is CASSLGAGPQETQYF. For the CDR3, the DNA is TGTGCCAGCAGCTTAGGCGCGGGACCGCAAGAGACCCAGTACTTC.

This clonotype has ten or more counts. The CDR3 region has the DNA TGTGCTAGTGGCATGGACGGCCGTCGTGTAGGCTACACCTTC. It is translated as CASGMDGRRVGYTF. The rearrangement joins TRBV12-5 to TRBJ1-2; D is unclear. CDR3 size: 14 residues. V shed 6 bases and J shed 8 bases, with 19 bases lying between them. Germline V lookup: CDR1 LGHNT, CDR2 FRNRAP.

The chain uses TRBV27 and TRBJ1-3; the D is unclear. Germline CDR1 MNHEY, CDR2 SMNVEV (reference sequence). The CDR3 extends over 14 amino acids. The germline V and J ends were trimmed by 5 bases and 0 bases, with 8 bases remaining between them. The CDR3 is CASSPSASGNTIYF. In DNA form, the CDR3 reads TGTGCCAGCAGTCCATCCGCCTCTGGAAACACCATATATTTT.

This clonotype was seen more than once but under ten times. The J gene is TRBJ1-2, the V gene TRBV5-1; TRBD1 agrees at 7 bases. Germline V gene lookup returns CDR1 SGHRS and CDR2 YFSETQ. This CDR3 spans 22 amino acids. The junction had 28 bases not matched to a gene; V was cut back by 4 bases and J by 1 base. CDR3: CASSPTSSVGRRNRQGNYGYTF. The CDR3, as DNA: TGCGCCAGCAGCCCAACTTCTTCCGTCGGCCGCAGAAATAGACAGGGTAACTATGGCTACACCTTC.